The 8 T cell receptor beta chains below all came from one sample that was sequenced in a study of T cell responses to AZD1222 COVID-19 vaccine. Libraries were prepared by immunoSEQ multiplex PCR; TCRdb keeps only in-frame clonotypes and omits some of them. The sample lists about 110,000 clones; 88% were seen once. Sequenced here: peripheral blood, sampled on day 0 of AZD1222 vaccination. Receptor source: an adult in good health.

The chain has TRBV14 and TRBJ1-2; 7 bases match TRBD1. CDR1 is SGHDN and CDR2 is FVKESK in the germline V gene. The CDR3 has 14 residues. V lost 1 base to trimming and J lost 9 bases; unmatched junction nucleotides: 8. CDR3 sequence (DNA): TGTGCCAGCAGCCAAGCAAACCCGGGACAGCGCTACACCTTC. It specifies CASSQANPGQRYTF.

This chain joins TRBV7-2 and TRBJ2-7; D might be TRBD1 or TRBD2, each matching 5 bases. Germline CDR1 SGHTA, CDR2 FQGNSA. V lost 2 bases and J lost 2, with 13 bases in between. This CDR3 has 15 amino acids. The CDR3 here is CASSLRGVGPYEQYF. As DNA, the CDR3 is TGTGCCAGCAGCTTAAGAGGGGTGGGCCCCTACGAGCAGTACTTC.

This clone appeared a few times. CDR3 in amino acids: CASSKKFGHWPYGGYTF. Written as DNA, the CDR3 is TGTGCCAGCAGCAAGAAATTCGGTCATTGGCCCTATGGCGGCTACACCTTC. The chain uses TRBV21-1 and TRBJ1-2. TRBV21-1 is described as a pseudogene. The CDR3 has 17 residues.

The chain is built from TRBV10-1 and TRBJ2-2; D is uncertain. The germline V gene has CDR1 WNHNN and CDR2 SYGVQD (reference sequence). The CDR3 sequence is 13 residues long. The V end lost 5 bases, the J end lost 3 bases, and 7 bases lay between the germline ends. The CDR3 is CASSSSDTGELFF. In DNA form, the CDR3 reads TGCGCCAGCAGTTCCAGTGACACCGGGGAGCTGTTTTTT.

The J gene is TRBJ2-7, the V gene TRBV6-5; D remains unclear. The germline V gene has CDR1 MNHEY and CDR2 SVGAGI. The CDR3 covers 11 residues. V was clipped by 5 bases and J by 2 bases, with 4 bases between them. The CDR3: CASSRAYEQYF. The CDR3 coding sequence is TGTGCCAGCAGTCGGGCCTACGAGCAGTACTTC.

CDR3 nucleotides: TGCAGTGCTAGTACCACGGACCAAGGCTCCTACGAGCAGTACTTC. This codes for CSASTTDQGSYEQYF. The V gene is TRBV20-1, the J gene TRBJ2-7; D not resolved. The CDR3 sequence is 15 residues long. V lost 3 bases and J lost 0, with 15 bases in between. Germline-derived CDR1 and CDR2 are DFQATT and SNEGSKA (reference sequence).

The chain uses TRBV7-2 and TRBJ2-3; D gene ambiguous. CDR1 and CDR2 (germline): SGHTA, FQGNSA. Between the trimmed V and J ends, which lost 1 base and 6 bases, there was a span of 8 bases. This CDR3 contains 13 residues. The CDR3 sequence is CASSLEFGDTQYF. CDR3 coding DNA: TGTGCCAGCAGCTTAGAATTCGGGGATACGCAGTATTTT.

The chain uses TRBV24-1 and TRBJ1-5, with TRBD1 identical over 7 bases. V lost 6 bases to trimming and J lost 2 bases; unmatched junction nucleotides: 6. This CDR3 spans 15 amino acids. Germline assignment: CDR1 KGHDR and CDR2 SFDVKD. CDR3 bases: TGTGCCACCAGTACAGGGGCGGTAGGCAATCAGCCCCAGCATTTT. Amino acid sequence: CATSTGAVGNQPQHF.